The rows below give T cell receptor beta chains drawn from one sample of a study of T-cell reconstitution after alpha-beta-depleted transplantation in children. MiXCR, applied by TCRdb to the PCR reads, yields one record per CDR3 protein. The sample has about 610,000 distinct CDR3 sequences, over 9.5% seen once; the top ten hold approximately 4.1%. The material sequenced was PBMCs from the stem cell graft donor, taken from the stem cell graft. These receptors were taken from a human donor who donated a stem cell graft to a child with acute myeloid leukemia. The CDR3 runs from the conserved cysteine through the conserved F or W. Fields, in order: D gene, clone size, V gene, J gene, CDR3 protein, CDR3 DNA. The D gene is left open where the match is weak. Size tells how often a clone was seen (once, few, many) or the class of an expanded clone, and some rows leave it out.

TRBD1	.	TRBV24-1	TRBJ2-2	CATSDQNRGRSNTGELFF	TGTGCCACCAGTGATCAAAACAGGGGGCGTTCGAACACCGGGGAGCTGTTTTTT
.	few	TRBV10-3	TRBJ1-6	CAISVSSYNSPLHF	TGTGCCATCAGTGTGAGCTCCTATAATTCACCCCTCCACTTT
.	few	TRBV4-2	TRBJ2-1	CASSQSGVQGNNEQFF	TGTGCCAGCAGCCAATCCGGGGTGCAGGGAAACAATGAGCAGTTCTTC
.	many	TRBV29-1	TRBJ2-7	CSVEERGEGYEQYF	TGCAGCGTTGAAGAGCGCGGGGAAGGCTACGAGCAGTACTTC
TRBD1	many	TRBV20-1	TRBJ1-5	CSASPGQGVQPQHF	TGCAGTGCTAGCCCCGGACAGGGGGTCCAGCCCCAGCATTTT
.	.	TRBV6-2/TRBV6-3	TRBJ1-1	CASSYNYGTTSDEAFF	TGTGCCAGCAGTTACAACTACGGGACGACTTCTGATGAAGCTTTCTTT
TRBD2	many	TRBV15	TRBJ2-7	CATSRASSGFSYEQYF	TGTGCCACCAGCAGAGCCTCTAGCGGCTTTTCCTACGAGCAGTACTTC
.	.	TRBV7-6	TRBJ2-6	CASSLAVQDHSGANVLTF	TGTGCCAGCAGCTTAGCGGTTCAGGACCACTCTGGGGCCAACGTCCTGACTTTC
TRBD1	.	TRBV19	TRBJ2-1	CASSRTGLYEQFF	TGTGCCAGTAGTCGGACAGGGTTGTATGAGCAGTTCTTC
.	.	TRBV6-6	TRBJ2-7	CATLDTYSEQYF	TGTGCCACCTTAGACACCTACAGCGAGCAGTACTTC
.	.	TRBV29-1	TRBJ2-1	CSVADPSYNEQFF	TGCAGCGTAGCCGACCCCTCCTACAATGAGCAGTTCTTC
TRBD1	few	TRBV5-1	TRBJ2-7	CASSKDRAYEQYF	TGCGCCAGCAGCAAGGACAGGGCCTACGAGCAGTACTTC